The clone carrying this TCR beta chain was seen only a few times. Clones were sequenced by immunoSEQ multiplex PCR, and TCRdb holds only the in-frame ones, with some missing. The sample yields 25,000 to 35,000 clones, around four fifths seen once. The record originates from a study of STAT5B mutations in CD4+ large granular lymphocyte leukemia. Trimming took 7 bases from V and 0 from J, leaving 15 bases between them. The CDR3 is made up of 14 amino acids. In germline, CDR1 is SQVTM, CDR2 ANQGSEA. Healthy controls were blood donor buffy coats. This TCR derives from a human donor in good health. The sequenced material came from CD4+ T cells from blood buffy coats. The rearrangement links TRBV29-1 to TRBJ1-1, with D possibly being TRBD1 (5 bases). CDR3 protein: CSANWGSMNTEAFF. The CDR3 DNA reads TGCAGCGCTAATTGGGGGTCGATGAACACTGAAGCTTTCTTT.